Each of the 16 T cell receptor beta chains below was sequenced from the same sample in a study of human CD8 memory T cell subsets. UMI-labeled 5' RACE was used, and it produced the TCR beta libraries. TCRdb processed the 5' RACE reads again and assigns one entry to each CDR3 protein, with no DNA. The listing records approximately 9,000 distinct CDR3 sequences. Input material: CD8+ T cells from PBMCs. These receptors were collected from a human donor in good health.

V usage is TRBV27 and J usage is TRBJ1-2; the TCRdb D gene call, TRBD1, has no DNA to confirm it. Germline CDR1 and CDR2: MNHEY and SMNVEV (reference sequence). The CDR3 spans 16 residues. CDR3: CASSLSYGGWPYGYTF.

This chain links TRBV28 with TRBJ2-1; TCRdb lists TRBD2, though no DNA is available to test this call. This CDR3 is 17 amino acids long. CDR1 is MDHEN and CDR2 is SYDVKM in the germline V gene. CDR3 residues: CASSRPSGRSSYNEQFF.

This chain uses TRBV6-2 or TRBV6-3 with TRBJ2-1. The CDR3 runs 12 residues. Germline V gene sequence: CDR1 MNHEY, CDR2 SVGEGT. The CDR3 is CATSGVRNEQFF.

The gene calls are TRBV4-3 and TRBJ1-2. The CDR3 has 14 residues. CDR1 and CDR2 (germline): LGHNA, YSLEER. The CDR3 is CASSQDRGVHGYTF.

In terms of frequency, this clonotype is medium-sized. V and J are TRBV6-4 and TRBJ2-3. This CDR3 spans 13 amino acids. Germline V gene lookup returns CDR1 MRHNA and CDR2 SNTAGT. The CDR3 loop reads CASSKEITDTQYF.

Considering frequency, this clonotype is medium-sized. The chain carries TRBV7-9 and TRBJ2-6; without DNA, the TCRdb call of TRBD1 cannot be checked. The CDR3 loop spans 20 amino acids. Germline CDR1 and CDR2: SEHNR and FQNEAQ (reference sequence). The CDR3 sequence: CASSSSYDRGSTSGANVLTF.

The rearrangement links TRBV20-1 to TRBJ2-7; TCRdb reports TRBD1, a call that lacks DNA to check it against. The germline V gene encodes CDR1 DFQATT and CDR2 SNEGSKA (reference sequence). The CDR3 is 15 amino acids. CDR3 sequence: CSAAKHRVGVYEQYF.

This clonotype ranks as medium-sized in terms of frequency. The chain joins TRBV4-3 to TRBJ2-1; TCRdb's D call of TRBD2 is untestable without DNA. The CDR3 is 17 residues long. Germline loops: CDR1 LGHNA, CDR2 YSLEER. CDR3 protein: CASSQGTSGETYNEQFF.

By frequency, this clonotype registers medium-sized. This chain links TRBV12-3 or TRBV12-4 with TRBJ2-1; the TRBD2 assignment by TCRdb is unverifiable without DNA. The CDR3 is made up of 13 amino acids. CDR3 protein: CASNHVPANEQFF.

By frequency, this clonotype is medium-sized. V and J are TRBV12-3 or TRBV12-4 and TRBJ1-6; TCRdb outputs TRBD1, but without DNA this stays unchecked. The CDR3 length is 13 residues. The CDR3 region is CASRGDESSPLHF.

The chain recombines TRBV29-1 with TRBJ2-7; as DNA is missing, the TRBD1 call by TCRdb cannot be tested. The CDR3 totals 14 residues. Germline CDR1 reads SQVTM; CDR2 reads ANQGSEA. This chain's CDR3 is CSVERAGRAYEQYF.

CDR3 sequence reads: CASSYGYSEQFF. This rearrangement joins TRBV12-3 or TRBV12-4 to TRBJ2-1. The CDR3 sequence is 12 residues long.

Considering frequency, this clonotype is medium-sized (0.01 to 0.1%). The V and J genes are TRBV20-1 and TRBJ2-2; TCRdb reports TRBD2, a call that lacks DNA to check it against. Germline V gene lookup returns CDR1 DFQATT and CDR2 SNEGSKA (reference sequence). This CDR3 spans 14 amino acids. The CDR3 here is CSVPASPEGGELFF.

V and J are TRBV27 and TRBJ2-1; TCRdb calls TRBD2, which cannot be checked without DNA. Germline V gene sequence: CDR1 MNHEY, CDR2 SMNVEV (reference sequence). The CDR3 covers 14 residues. This CDR3 is CASSFSTSGSYQFF.

Here the CDR3 reads CASSHRGDYEQYF. V and J are TRBV14 and TRBJ2-7; as DNA is missing, the TRBD1 call by TCRdb cannot be tested. Per the germline V gene, CDR1 is SGHDN and CDR2 is FVKESK. This CDR3 comprises 13 residues.

The rearrangement uses TRBV19 and TRBJ2-1; the TRBD1 assignment by TCRdb is unverifiable without DNA. The CDR3 has 12 amino acids. Germline V CDR1 and CDR2: LNHDA, SQIVND (reference sequence). CDR3 sequence reads: CASSSPRGEQFF.